The sequence of this T cell receptor beta chain was determined in a study of immune cell composition in non-small cell lung cancer. General study points: Tumour TCR-beta clonality was not significantly tied to smoking pack-years. Squamous carcinomas (approximately 75%) more often had tumour-associated clones >0.5% than adenocarcinomas (roughly 35%).

As concerns this clone: Its antigen is not identified.

Only in-frame clones appear in the TCRdb table, and some are missing; sequencing was by immunoSEQ multiplex PCR. The sample includes thousands of clones, approximately 80% of them seen just once. The CDR3 loop spans 17 amino acids. CDR1 is SGHTA and CDR2 is FQGNSA in the germline V gene. The V segment lost 4 bases and the J segment 5 bases; nucleotides outside the gene matches: 12. The chain carries TRBV7-2 and TRBJ2-5; 11 bases match TRBD2. Material for sequencing was lung tumor tissue. The receptor was derived from a human donor with non-small cell lung cancer. CDR3 in amino acids: CASSSLLAGAPGETQYF. CDR3 nucleotides: TGTGCCAGCAGCTCCCTACTAGCGGGGGCCCCAGGGGAGACCCAGTACTTC.